The 12 T cell receptor beta chains reported below all come from one sample, sequenced in a study of immune heterogeneity within non-small cell lung tumors. At 600 ng per sample, bulk tumor genomic DNA provided the template. Widely spaced biopsies, several per primary tumor, were obtained at surgery. Patients had untreated, newly diagnosed non-small cell lung cancer and underwent curative surgery. Using 32 V and 13 J primers, multiplex PCR amplified TCR beta CDR3. Using its own MiXCR run on the multiplex PCR reads, TCRdb lists one record per CDR3 protein. Here the sample spans around 9,600 distinct CDR3 sequences, roughly a third being singletons. The sequenced material came from lung tumor tissue. Receptors were obtained from a man aged 55 to 70 with non-small cell lung cancer.

This clonotype has only one observation. This chain links TRBV28 with TRBJ1-4; D is undetermined. This CDR3 spans 16 amino acids. Germline lookup yields CDR1 MDHEN and CDR2 SYDVKM. V lost 1 base to trimming and J lost 0 bases, with 9 bases between them. The CDR3 DNA is TGTGCCAGCAGTTTATACGTGAGAGCAACTAATGAAAAACTGTTTTTT. Protein: CASSLYVRATNEKLFF.

This clonotype is judged large. The chain uses TRBV12-5 and TRBJ1-2; D remains unclear. The CDR3 totals 14 residues. The germline V gene encodes CDR1 LGHNT and CDR2 FRNRAP. Between the trimmed V and J ends, which lost 2 bases and 4 bases, there was a span of 11 bases. CDR3 DNA sequence: TGTGCTAGTGGTTTGCCCGGACGCCTCTATGGCTACACCTTC. This encodes CASGLPGRLYGYTF.

The DNA for the CDR3 is TGTGCCAGCAGTGATAATGTCGCGGGAGCGGGGGATGAGCAGTTCTTC. This sequence encodes CASSDNVAGAGDEQFF. The chain combines TRBV6-1 with TRBJ2-1; the match to TRBD2 covers 8 bases. CDR1 and CDR2 from the germline V gene are MNHNS and SASEGT. This CDR3 spans 16 amino acids. With 3 bases clipped from V and 8 bases from J, the junction kept 12 bases outside the gene matches.

This chain connects TRBV11-2 to TRBJ2-7, with D maybe TRBD2 (6 bases). V lost 0 bases to trimming and J lost 3 bases, with 12 bases between them. The CDR3 is made up of 15 amino acids. Germline V CDR1 and CDR2: SGHAT, FQNNGV. CDR3: CASSLEASAFYEQYF. The DNA of the CDR3 is TGTGCCAGCAGCTTAGAGGCTAGCGCGTTCTACGAGCAGTACTTC.

This clonotype is deemed medium-sized. The V call is TRBV7-8, the J call TRBJ2-7; D is unclear. There are 13 residues in the CDR3. Trimming took off 3 bases at V and 2 bases at J, with 8 bases between the two ends. From germline, CDR1 is SGHVS and CDR2 FQNEAQ. CDR3 in amino acids: CASSFGRTYEQYF. CDR3 nucleotides: TGTGCCAGCAGCTTTGGCAGGACCTACGAGCAGTACTTC.

This clonotype was counted many times. J is TRBJ2-7 and V is TRBV6-2 or TRBV6-3, with 7 bases identical to TRBD2. CDR1 MNHEY and CDR2 SVGEGT come from the germline V gene. The CDR3 has 13 amino acids. V gave up 5 bases and J gave up 4 bases; unmatched junction bases: 5. CDR3 region: CASSDRLAYEQYF. CDR3 nucleotides: TGTGCCAGCAGTGACAGACTAGCTTACGAGCAGTACTTC.

This clonotype was counted at least ten times. The CDR3 spells CASSLDGNEQFF. For the CDR3, the DNA is TGTGCCAGCAGTTTAGATGGCAATGAGCAGTTCTTC. The chain combines TRBV12-3 or TRBV12-4 with TRBJ2-1; no firm D call. The CDR3 runs 12 residues. Between the trimmed V and J ends, which lost 1 base and 6 bases, there was a span of 4 bases.

By proportion, this clonotype is medium-sized (0.01 to 0.1%). V and J are TRBV25-1 and TRBJ2-1; tentatively, D is TRBD1 (5 bases). CDR1 and CDR2 from the germline V gene are MGHDK and SYGVNS. There are 15 residues in the CDR3. The ends were cut back, 6 bases at V and 6 bases at J, with 18 bases in the middle. The CDR3 nucleotides are TGTGCCAGCAGACCCCAGGGTCGGTTGTCCAATGAGCAGTTCTTC. Protein sequence: CASRPQGRLSNEQFF. The full variable domain, completed using reference TRBV25-1 and TRBJ2-1, is EADIYQTPRYLVIGTGKKITLECSQTMGHDKMYWYQQDPGMELHLIHYSYGVNSTEKGDLSSESTVSRIRTEHFPLTLESARPSHTSQYLCASRPQGRLSNEQFFGPGTRLTVL.

This clonotype has at least ten counts. The V call is TRBV9, the J call TRBJ2-3, with D perhaps matching TRBD1 (6 bases). The germline V gene has CDR1 SGDLS and CDR2 YYNGEE. This CDR3 is 14 amino acids long. Between the trimmed V and J ends, which lost 4 bases and 2 bases, there was a span of 11 bases. CDR3 nucleotide sequence: TGTGCCAGCAGCAAGGGACAATTCACAGATACGCAGTATTTT. Its translation is CASSKGQFTDTQYF.

This clonotype has just a few counts. This chain connects TRBV9 to TRBJ1-4, with D possibly being TRBD1 (5 bases). The germline V gene encodes CDR1 SGDLS and CDR2 YYNGEE. V was trimmed by 4 bases and J by 4 bases, leaving 8 bases between them. The CDR3 is 13 amino acids. CDR3 DNA sequence: TGTGCCAGCAGCCCGAGGGGTAATGAAAAACTGTTTTTT. It yields the protein CASSPRGNEKLFF.

Judged by abundance, this clonotype is medium-sized (0.01 to 0.1%). The rearrangement uses TRBV20-1 and TRBJ1-4; 11 bases agree with TRBD1. V trimming: 6 bases; J trimming: 7 bases; junction bases outside the gene matches: 4. Germline V gene data show CDR1 as DFQATT and CDR2 as SNEGSKA (reference sequence). The CDR3 contains 13 residues. The CDR3 DNA reads TGCAGTGCCCGGACAGGGGGCATTGAAAAACTGTTTTTT. Translating it yields CSARTGGIEKLFF.

By sample fraction, this clonotype is medium-sized. The genes are TRBV6-1 and TRBJ1-2; TRBD1 is a possible D gene (6 bases). Germline-derived CDR1 and CDR2 are MNHNS and SASEGT. The V end was cut by 5 bases, the J end by 3 bases, with 13 bases between. This CDR3 has 14 amino acids. The CDR3 reads CASSLTGPDYGYTF. As DNA, the CDR3 is TGTGCCAGCAGTCTGACAGGCCCCGACTATGGCTACACCTTC.